The 8 T cell receptor beta chains listed next were all sequenced from one sample in a study of blood T cell repertoires in COVID-19. Using immunoSEQ multiplex PCR, the repertoire was profiled, and TCRdb retains in-frame clones only, with some absent. The data contain 35,000 to 50,000 clones, just under 70% of them seen just once; the ten biggest clones take up around 5.9%. Sequencing used peripheral blood. The receptors here all came from a man older than 75 with acute or convalescent COVID-19.

The chain has TRBV3-1 (or the pseudogene TRBV3-2) and TRBJ2-3; D is unresolved. V dropped 7 bases and J dropped 4 bases, with 12 bases sitting between them. The CDR3 sequence is 13 residues long. Germline V CDR1 and CDR2: LGHDT, YNNKEL (reference sequence). The CDR3 region has the DNA TGTGCCAGCATAGCCCCCCCGGCAGATACGCAGTATTTT. This sequence encodes CASIAPPADTQYF.

This clone has only one observation. The gene calls are TRBV18 and TRBJ1-1; TRBD1 matches 10 bases. The CDR3 sequence is 15 residues long. Germline CDR1 KGHSH, CDR2 LQKENI. V was clipped by 4 bases and J by 2 bases; unmatched bases: 4. The CDR3 protein is CASSQDRGYNTEAFF. Here the CDR3 DNA reads TGTGCCAGCTCACAGGACAGGGGGTATAACACTGAAGCTTTCTTT.

This rearrangement joins TRBV10-2 to TRBJ2-7; 7 bases line up with TRBD1. Germline CDR1 WSHSY, CDR2 SAAADI. V was clipped by 6 bases and J by 2 bases; unmatched bases: 10. The CDR3 length is 15 residues. The CDR3 sequence: CASSRTGAATYEQYF. The CDR3 nucleotides read TGCGCCAGCAGCCGCACAGGGGCCGCGACCTACGAGCAGTACTTC.

The sample holds many counts of this clone. The chain links TRBV19 to TRBJ1-5; 8 bases align to TRBD1. The CDR3 loop spans 14 amino acids. The V segment lost 7 bases and the J segment 2 bases; nucleotides outside the gene matches: 4. Looked up from germline, CDR1 is LNHDA and CDR2 is SQIVND (reference sequence). CDR3 protein: CASTGTGGNQPQHF. Written as DNA, the CDR3 is TGTGCCAGTACCGGGACAGGAGGCAATCAGCCCCAGCATTTT. Together with reference TRBV19 and TRBJ1-5, the CDR3 gives the full variable domain: DGGITQSPKYLFRKEGQNVTLSCEQNLNHDAMYWYRQDPGQGLRLIYYSQIVNDFQKGDIAEGYSVSREKKESFPLTVTSAQKNPTAFYLCASTGTGGNQPQHFGDGTRLSIL.

The chain links TRBV7-9 to TRBJ2-1, with D possibly matching TRBD2 (5 bases). Germline CDR1 is SEHNR and CDR2 is FQNEAQ (reference sequence). V shed 1 base and J shed 16 bases, with 11 bases lying between them. There are 11 residues in the CDR3. This CDR3 is CASSLGSVSFF. The CDR3 coding sequence is TGTGCCAGCAGCTTAGGTAGCGTAAGCTTCTTC.

The V call is TRBV3-1 (or the pseudogene TRBV3-2), the J call TRBJ2-1, with 13 bases matching TRBD2. Losses at the gene ends were 8 bases for V and 3 bases for J; bases not matched to a gene: 7. CDR3 size: 16 residues. The V gene's germline CDR1 is LGHDT and CDR2 YNNKEL (reference sequence). The chain's CDR3 is CASAWTSGSFYNEQFF. CDR3 bases: TGTGCCAGCGCTTGGACTAGCGGGAGTTTCTACAATGAGCAGTTCTTC.

The V gene is TRBV5-1, the J gene TRBJ2-1; 7 bases are a match to TRBD2. The CDR3 is 16 residues long. Germline lookup yields CDR1 SGHRS and CDR2 YFSETQ. Trimming took 3 bases from V and 0 from J; bases not matched to a gene: 6. This CDR3 reads CASSSSGAGSYNEQFF. The CDR3 DNA reads TGCGCCAGCAGCTCCAGCGGGGCGGGCTCCTACAATGAGCAGTTCTTC.

The rearrangement joins TRBV2 to TRBJ1-1; possibly TRBD1 for D (6 bases). V lost 3 bases, J lost 7 bases, and 9 bases lay in between. In germline, CDR1 is SNHLY, CDR2 FYNNEI. The length of the CDR3 is 12 residues. For the CDR3, the DNA is TGTGCCAGCAGTGATGGGGACATTGAAGCTTTCTTT. Translated, it gives CASSDGDIEAFF.